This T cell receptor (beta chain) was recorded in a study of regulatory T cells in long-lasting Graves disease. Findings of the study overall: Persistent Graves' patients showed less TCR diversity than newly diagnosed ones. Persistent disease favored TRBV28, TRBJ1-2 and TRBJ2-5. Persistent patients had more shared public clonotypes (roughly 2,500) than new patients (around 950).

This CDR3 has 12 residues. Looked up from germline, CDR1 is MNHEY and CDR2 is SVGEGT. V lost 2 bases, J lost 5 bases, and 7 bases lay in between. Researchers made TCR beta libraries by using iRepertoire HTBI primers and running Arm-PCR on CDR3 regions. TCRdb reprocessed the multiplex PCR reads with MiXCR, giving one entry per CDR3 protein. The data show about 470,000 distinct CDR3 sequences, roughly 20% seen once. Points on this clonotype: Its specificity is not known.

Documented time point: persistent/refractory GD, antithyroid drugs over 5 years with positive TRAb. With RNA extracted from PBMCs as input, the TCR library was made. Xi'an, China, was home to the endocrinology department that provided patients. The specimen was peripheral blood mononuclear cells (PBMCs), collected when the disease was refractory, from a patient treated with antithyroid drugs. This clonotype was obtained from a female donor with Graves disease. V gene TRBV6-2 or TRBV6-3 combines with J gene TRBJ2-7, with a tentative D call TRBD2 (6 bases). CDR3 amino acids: CASSYKRDEQYF. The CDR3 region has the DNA TGTGCCAGCAGTTACAAGCGGGACGAGCAGTACTTC.